This T cell receptor (beta chain) was sequenced for a study of T cells of healthy individuals (dated by TCRdb to 2016 to 2019). The protocol used for the library was 5' RACE. The sequencer listed for this sample is Illumina MiSeq. TCRdb handled the public reads itself, with Q25 trimming in fastp and clone calling in MiXCR, and kept productive beta chains. Duplicate CDR3 protein sequences are folded into a single record with the most common DNA and genes. The sample profile shows more than 85,000 distinct CDR3 sequences; 15% to 20% of them were found once. The ten largest clonotypes hold 6.2% of the sample. This clonotype showed up many times. The antigen it binds to is not known. Qualities for individual bases were not recorded, and no much larger clone is one base off. The CDR3 spans 15 residues, from the cysteine through the phenylalanine. Only CDR3 DNA remains: 45 bases, in frame from the first base. Clipping removes 4 bases from V and 3 bases from J, with 4 as the unmatched junction base count. CDR1 and CDR2 were assigned from the germline V gene as MNHEY and SVGEGT.

The source is a human donor in good health. The chain uses TRBV6-2 or TRBV6-3 and TRBJ2-3; 10 bases in the junction line up with TRBD2. The CDR3 in this case is CASSSSGRGTDTQYF. The nucleotide sequence reads as follows: TGTGCCAGCAGTTCTAGCGGGAGAGGAACAGATACGCAGTATTTT.